The next 8 T cell receptor beta chains were all read from a single sample in a study of shared clonotypes between healthy human individuals. Libraries were prepared by immunoSEQ multiplex PCR; TCRdb keeps only in-frame clonotypes and omits some of them. Here the sample spans about 2 million clones, about 95% being singletons. Naive CD8 cells lacked CD45RO, underwent positive selection for CCR7 and left out terminally differentiated effector memory CD45RA+ cells. Sequencing was done on a sample of naive CD8+ T cells sorted from blood. The receptors originated from a man between 18 and 29 years old in good health.

CDR3 bases: TGTGCCAGCAGCTCCTTAATTTCGACAGGCGTCTATGGCTACACCTTC. Protein: CASSSLISTGVYGYTF. This chain joins TRBV13 and TRBJ1-2, with D possibly TRBD1 on 6 matching bases. V shed 4 bases and J shed 4 bases, with 19 bases lying between them. CDR3 length equals 16 residues. Germline assignment: CDR1 PRHDT and CDR2 FYEKMQ (reference sequence).

This clone showed up just once. The chain joins TRBV27 to TRBJ2-1, with TRBD2 matching 7 bases. This CDR3 spans 16 amino acids. Germline V gene sequence: CDR1 MNHEY, CDR2 SMNVEV (reference sequence). J was trimmed by 1 base and V by 5 bases; bases with no gene match: 8. Here the CDR3 reads CASSPSSSGSYNEQFF. The CDR3 DNA reads TGTGCCAGCAGTCCCTCTTCTAGCGGATCCTACAATGAGCAGTTCTTC.

The chain recombines TRBV4-1 with TRBJ1-2, with D uncertain. The CDR3 runs 17 residues. V was pared by 0 bases and J by 1 base, with 15 bases between. Germline CDR1 reads MGHRA; CDR2 reads YSYEKL. The CDR3 sequence: CASSQDLGEDRNYGYTF. CDR3 in DNA: TGCGCCAGCAGCCAAGATTTGGGTGAGGACCGTAACTATGGCTACACCTTC.

For this clone: The germline gene is not matched at one end of the junction; a read error may be the cause. The J gene is TRBJ2-7, the V gene TRBV11-1; 7 bases map to TRBD2. Per germline, CDR1 SGHAT and CDR2 FQDESV (reference sequence). The CDR3 sequence is 16 residues long. The CDR3 here is CVSSLVGVAGSYEQYF. CDR3 coding DNA: TGTGTCAGCAGCTTAGTAGGGGTAGCGGGCTCCTACGAGCAGTACTTC.

The chain is built from TRBV19 and TRBJ1-1; 7 nucleotides align to TRBD1. In germline, CDR1 is LNHDA, CDR2 SQIVND (reference sequence). The CDR3 covers 16 residues. Trimming at V came to 1 base and at J to 0 bases, leaving 5 bases not matched to a gene. The CDR3: CASSIGPGQMNTEAFF. The CDR3, as DNA: TGTGCCAGTAGTATAGGGCCGGGACAGATGAACACTGAAGCTTTCTTT. Supplemented by reference TRBV19 and TRBJ1-1, the full variable domain reads DGGITQSPKYLFRKEGQNVTLSCEQNLNHDAMYWYRQDPGQGLRLIYYSQIVNDFQKGDIAEGYSVSREKKESFPLTVTSAQKNPTAFYLCASSIGPGQMNTEAFFGQGTRLTVV.

Note on this clone: The same CDR3 is also encoded by other DNA sequences in this sample. The genes are TRBV4-1 and TRBJ2-5; the D is unclear. With 2 bases removed from V and 5 bases from J, the gap between germline ends came to 9 bases. Germline values: CDR1 MGHRA, CDR2 YSYEKL. This CDR3 is 13 amino acids long. The CDR3 DNA follows: TGCGCCAGCAGCCAAAGACTTAGGGAGACCCAGTACTTC. Amino acid sequence: CASSQRLRETQYF.

The rearrangement uses TRBV5-4 and TRBJ1-6; TRBD1 might be the D (5 bases). There are 16 residues in the CDR3. Per germline, CDR1 SGHNT and CDR2 YYREEE (reference sequence). The germline V and J ends were trimmed by 1 base and 0 bases, with 8 bases remaining between them. DNA of the CDR3: TGTGCCAGCAGCTTGCCCGACAGCTCCTATAATTCACCCCTCCACTTT. This gives the protein CASSLPDSSYNSPLHF. The variable domain in full, completed from reference TRBV5-4 and TRBJ1-6, reads ETGVTQSPTHLIKTRGQQVTLRCSSQSGHNTVSWYQQALGQGPQFIFQYYREEENGRGNFPPRFSGLQFPNYSSELNVNALELDDSALYLCASSLPDSSYNSPLHFGNGTRLTVT.

As regards this clone: Other DNA variants within this sample encode the same CDR3. The chain links TRBV7-9 to TRBJ2-5; D gene ambiguous. Trimming left V 3 bases short and J 0 bases short, with 5 bases between. The germline V gene encodes CDR1 SEHNR and CDR2 FQNEAQ (reference sequence). This CDR3 is 13 amino acids long. This chain's CDR3 is CASSFPNQETQYF. The CDR3 nucleotides read TGTGCCAGCAGCTTCCCGAACCAAGAGACCCAGTACTTC.